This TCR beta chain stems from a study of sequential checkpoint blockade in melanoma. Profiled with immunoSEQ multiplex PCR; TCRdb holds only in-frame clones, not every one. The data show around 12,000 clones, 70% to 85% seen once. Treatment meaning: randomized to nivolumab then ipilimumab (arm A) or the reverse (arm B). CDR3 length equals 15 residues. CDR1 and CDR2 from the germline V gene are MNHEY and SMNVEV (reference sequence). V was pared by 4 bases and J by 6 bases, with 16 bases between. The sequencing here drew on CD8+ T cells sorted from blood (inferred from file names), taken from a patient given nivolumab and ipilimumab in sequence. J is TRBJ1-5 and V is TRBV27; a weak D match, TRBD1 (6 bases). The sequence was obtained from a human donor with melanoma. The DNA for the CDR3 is TGTGCCAGCAGTTATACAGGGAATAAAGGTCAGCCCCAGCATTTT. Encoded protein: CASSYTGNKGQPQHF.